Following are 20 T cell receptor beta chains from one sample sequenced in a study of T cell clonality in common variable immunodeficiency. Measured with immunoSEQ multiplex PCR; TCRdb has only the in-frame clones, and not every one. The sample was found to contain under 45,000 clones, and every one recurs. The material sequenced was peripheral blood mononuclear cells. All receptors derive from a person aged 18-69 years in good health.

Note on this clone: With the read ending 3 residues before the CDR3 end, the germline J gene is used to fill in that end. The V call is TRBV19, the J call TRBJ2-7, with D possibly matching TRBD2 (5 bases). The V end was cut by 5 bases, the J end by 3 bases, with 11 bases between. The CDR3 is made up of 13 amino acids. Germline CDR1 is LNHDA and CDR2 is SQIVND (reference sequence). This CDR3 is CASSPSSSYEQYF. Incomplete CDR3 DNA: TGTGCCAGTAGTCCGTCTAGCAGCTACGAG.

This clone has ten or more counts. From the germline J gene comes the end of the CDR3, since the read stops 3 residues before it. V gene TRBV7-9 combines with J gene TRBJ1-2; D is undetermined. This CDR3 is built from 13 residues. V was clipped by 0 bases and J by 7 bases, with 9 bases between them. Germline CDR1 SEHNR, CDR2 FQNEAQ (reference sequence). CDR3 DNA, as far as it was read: TGTGCCAGCAGCTTAGCCGGGGAGGGTGGC. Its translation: CASSLAGEGG. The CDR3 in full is CASSLAGEGGYTF.

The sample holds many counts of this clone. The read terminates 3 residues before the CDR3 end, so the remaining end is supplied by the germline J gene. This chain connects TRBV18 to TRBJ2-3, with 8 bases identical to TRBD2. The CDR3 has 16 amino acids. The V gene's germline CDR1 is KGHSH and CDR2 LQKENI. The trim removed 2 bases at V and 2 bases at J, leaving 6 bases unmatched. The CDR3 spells CASSPVVAGNTDTQYF. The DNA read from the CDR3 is TGTGCCAGCTCACCAGTGGTAGCGGGGAACACAGATACG.

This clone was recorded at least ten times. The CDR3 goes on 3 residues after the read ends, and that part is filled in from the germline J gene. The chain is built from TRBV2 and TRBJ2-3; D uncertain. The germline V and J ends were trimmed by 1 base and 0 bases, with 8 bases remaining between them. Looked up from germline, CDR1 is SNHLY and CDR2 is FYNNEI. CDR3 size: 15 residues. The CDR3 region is CASSEGGGSTDTQYF. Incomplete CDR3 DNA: TGTGCCAGCAGTGAAGGTGGCGGCAGCACAGATACG.

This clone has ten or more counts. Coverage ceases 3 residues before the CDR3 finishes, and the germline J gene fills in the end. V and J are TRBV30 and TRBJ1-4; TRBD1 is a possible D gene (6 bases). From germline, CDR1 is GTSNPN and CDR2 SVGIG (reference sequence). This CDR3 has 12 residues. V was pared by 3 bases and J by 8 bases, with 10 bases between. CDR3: CAWRPGQEKLFF. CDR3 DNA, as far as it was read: TGTGCCTGGAGACCCGGACAGGAAAAA.

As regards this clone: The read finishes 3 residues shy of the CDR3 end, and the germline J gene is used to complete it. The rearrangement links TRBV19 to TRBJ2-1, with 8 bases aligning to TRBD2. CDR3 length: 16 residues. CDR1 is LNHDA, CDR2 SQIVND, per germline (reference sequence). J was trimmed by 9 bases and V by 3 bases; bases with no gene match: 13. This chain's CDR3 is CASSIGVAGPAGEQFF. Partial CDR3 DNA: TGTGCCAGTAGTATTGGGGTAGCGGGGCCAGCGGGTGAG.

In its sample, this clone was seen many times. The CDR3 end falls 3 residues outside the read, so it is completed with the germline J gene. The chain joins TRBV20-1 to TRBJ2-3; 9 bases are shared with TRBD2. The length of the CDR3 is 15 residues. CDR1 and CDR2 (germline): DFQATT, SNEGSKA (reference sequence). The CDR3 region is CSASVTTSGTGTQYF. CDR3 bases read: TGCAGTGCTAGCGTAACGACTAGCGGTACAGGCACG.

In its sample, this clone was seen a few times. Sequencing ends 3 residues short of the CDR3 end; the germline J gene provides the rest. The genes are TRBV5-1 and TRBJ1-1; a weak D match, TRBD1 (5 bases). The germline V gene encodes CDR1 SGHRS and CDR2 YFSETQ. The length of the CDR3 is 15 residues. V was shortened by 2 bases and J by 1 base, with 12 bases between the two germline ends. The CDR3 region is CASSFKRGENTEAFF. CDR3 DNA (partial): TGCGCCAGCAGCTTCAAACGGGGGGAGAACACTGAA.

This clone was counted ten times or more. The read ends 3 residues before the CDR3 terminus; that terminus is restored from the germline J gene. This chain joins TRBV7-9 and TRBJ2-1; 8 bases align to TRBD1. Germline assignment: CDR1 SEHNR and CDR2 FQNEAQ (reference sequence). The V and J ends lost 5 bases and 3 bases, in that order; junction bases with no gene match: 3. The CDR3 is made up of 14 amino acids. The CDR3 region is CASSLGQGYNEQFF. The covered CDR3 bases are TGTGCCAGCAGCCTCGGACAGGGCTACAATGAG.

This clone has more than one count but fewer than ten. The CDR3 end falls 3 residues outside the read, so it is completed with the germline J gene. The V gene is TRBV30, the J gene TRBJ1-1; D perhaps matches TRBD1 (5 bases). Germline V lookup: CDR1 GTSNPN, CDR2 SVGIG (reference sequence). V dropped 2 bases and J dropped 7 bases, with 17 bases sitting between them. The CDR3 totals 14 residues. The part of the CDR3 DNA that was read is TGTGCCTGGAGTCCGCAGGTTTGGGGCCTTGAA. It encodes CAWSPQVWGLE. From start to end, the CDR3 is CAWSPQVWGLEAFF.

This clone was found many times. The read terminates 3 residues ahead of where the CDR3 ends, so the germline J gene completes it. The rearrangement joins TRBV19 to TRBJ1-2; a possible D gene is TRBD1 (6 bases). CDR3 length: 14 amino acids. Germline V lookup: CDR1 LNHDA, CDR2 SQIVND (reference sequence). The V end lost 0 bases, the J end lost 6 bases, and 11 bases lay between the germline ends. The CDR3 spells CASSIDPRGDGYTF. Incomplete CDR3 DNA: TGTGCCAGTAGTATAGATCCCAGGGGAGATGGC.

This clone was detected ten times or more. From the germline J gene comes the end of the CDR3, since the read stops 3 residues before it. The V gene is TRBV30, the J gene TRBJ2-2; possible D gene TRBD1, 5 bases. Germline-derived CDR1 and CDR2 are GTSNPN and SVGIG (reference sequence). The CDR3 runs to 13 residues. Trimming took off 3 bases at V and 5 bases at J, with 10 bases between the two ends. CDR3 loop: CAWRYSGTGELFF. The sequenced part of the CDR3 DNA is TGTGCCTGGAGGTATTCAGGGACCGGGGAG. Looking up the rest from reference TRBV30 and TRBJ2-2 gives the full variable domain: SQTIHQWPATLVQPVGSPLSLECTVEGTSNPNLYWYRQAAGRGLQLLFYSVGIGQISSEVPQNLSASRPQDRQFILSSKKLLLSDSGFYLCAWRYSGTGELFFGEGSRLTVL.

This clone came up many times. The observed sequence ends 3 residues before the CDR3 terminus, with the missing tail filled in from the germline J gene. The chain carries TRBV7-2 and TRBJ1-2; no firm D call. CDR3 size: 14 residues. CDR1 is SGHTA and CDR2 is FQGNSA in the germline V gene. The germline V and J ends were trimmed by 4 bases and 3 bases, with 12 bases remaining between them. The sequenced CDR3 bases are TGTGCCAGCAGCTATTACCTACGTGACTATGGC. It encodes CASSYYLRDYG. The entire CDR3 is CASSYYLRDYGYTF.

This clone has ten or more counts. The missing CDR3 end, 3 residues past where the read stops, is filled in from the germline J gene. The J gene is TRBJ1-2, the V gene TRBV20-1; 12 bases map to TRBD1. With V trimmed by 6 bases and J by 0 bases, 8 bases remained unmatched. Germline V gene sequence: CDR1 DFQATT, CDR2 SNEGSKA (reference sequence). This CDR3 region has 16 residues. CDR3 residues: CSAASGTGGPNYGYTF. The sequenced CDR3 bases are TGCAGTGCCGCTTCCGGGACAGGGGGCCCTAACTATGGC.

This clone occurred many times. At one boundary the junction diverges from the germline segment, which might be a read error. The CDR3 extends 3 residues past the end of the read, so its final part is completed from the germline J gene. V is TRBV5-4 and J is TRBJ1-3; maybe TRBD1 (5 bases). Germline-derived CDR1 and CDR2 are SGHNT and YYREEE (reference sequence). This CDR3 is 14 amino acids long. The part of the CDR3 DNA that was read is TGTGCCAGCAGAGGGTGGGGCTCTGGAAACACG. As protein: CASRGWGSGNT. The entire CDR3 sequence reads CASRGWGSGNTIYF.

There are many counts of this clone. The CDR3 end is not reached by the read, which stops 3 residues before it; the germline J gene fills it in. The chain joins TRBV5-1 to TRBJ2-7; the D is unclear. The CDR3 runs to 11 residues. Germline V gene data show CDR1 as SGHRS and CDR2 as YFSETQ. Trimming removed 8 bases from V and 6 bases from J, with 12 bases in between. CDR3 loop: CAREEASEQYF. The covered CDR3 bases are TGCGCCAGGGAAGAGGCTAGCGAG.

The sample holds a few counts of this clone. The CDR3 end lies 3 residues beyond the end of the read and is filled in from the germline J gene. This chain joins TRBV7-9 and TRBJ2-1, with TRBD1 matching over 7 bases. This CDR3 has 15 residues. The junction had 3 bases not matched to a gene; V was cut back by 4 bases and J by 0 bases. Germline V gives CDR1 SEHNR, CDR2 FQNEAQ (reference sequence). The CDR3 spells CASSSPGGSYNEQFF. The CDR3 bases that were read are TGTGCCAGCAGCTCACCAGGGGGCTCCTACAATGAG.

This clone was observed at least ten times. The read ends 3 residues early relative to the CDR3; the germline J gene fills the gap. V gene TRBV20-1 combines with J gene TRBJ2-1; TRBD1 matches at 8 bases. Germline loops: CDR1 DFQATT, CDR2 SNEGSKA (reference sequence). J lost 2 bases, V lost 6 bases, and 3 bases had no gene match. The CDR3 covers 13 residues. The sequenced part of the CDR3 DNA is TGCAGTGCCCAGACAGGGGCCTACAATGAG. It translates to CSAQTGAYNE. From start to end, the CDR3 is CSAQTGAYNEQFF.

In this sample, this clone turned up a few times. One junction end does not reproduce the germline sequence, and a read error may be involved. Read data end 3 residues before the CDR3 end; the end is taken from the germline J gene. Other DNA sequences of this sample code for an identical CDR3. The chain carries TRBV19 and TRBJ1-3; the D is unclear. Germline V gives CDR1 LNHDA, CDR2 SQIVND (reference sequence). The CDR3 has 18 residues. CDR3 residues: CASSIINSRQYSGNTIYF. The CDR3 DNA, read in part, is TGTGCCAGTAGTATAATTAACAGCCGCCAATACTCTGGAAACACA.

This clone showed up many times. Partial CDR3 DNA: TGTGCCAGCTCACTGGCACAAGAGACC. Translation gives CASSLAQET. The CDR3, in full, reads CASSLAQETQYF. The rearrangement links TRBV18 to TRBJ2-5; D is ambiguous. The CDR3 extends 3 residues past the end of the read, so its final part is completed from the germline J gene. The germline gives CDR1 KGHSH, CDR2 LQKENI. The CDR3 contains 12 residues. V was cut by 4 bases and J by 2 bases, with 5 bases left in between.